The 17 T cell receptor beta chains below come from one sample, sequenced in a study of cytomegalovirus exposure and HLA in healthy donors. PCR was performed using 60 Vbeta and 13 Jbeta primers. TCRdb's table, derived via immunoSEQ multiplex PCR, lists solely in-frame clones and lacks some. The sample lists more than 140,000 clones, 64% occurring once. The sequenced sample was PBMCs. These receptors all come from a woman younger than 45 in good health and CMV-seropositive.

This clone was detected only once. The chain has TRBV15 and TRBJ2-1; TRBD1 agrees at 7 bases. The V gene end was trimmed by 0 bases and the J gene end by 9 bases; junction bases not matched to a gene: 2. The length of the CDR3 is 13 residues. Germline assignment: CDR1 LNHNV and CDR2 YYDKDF (reference sequence). CDR3 residues: CATSRDSGGEQFF. The DNA of the CDR3 is TGTGCCACCAGCAGAGACTCAGGGGGTGAGCAGTTCTTC.

The chain joins TRBV5-4 to TRBJ2-2, with 7 bases fitting TRBD1. The germline CDR1 and CDR2 sequences are SGHNT and YYREEE (reference sequence). The CDR3 is made up of 17 amino acids. The V and J ends lost 4 bases and 6 bases, in that order; junction bases with no gene match: 15. In DNA form, the CDR3 reads TGTGCCAGCAGCCTTGACAGGGACGAAGTCGTGCCCGGGGAGCTGTTTTTT. It encodes CASSLDRDEVVPGELFF.

There are a few counts of this clone. The chain joins TRBV30 to TRBJ2-3; 7 bases are a match to TRBD2. The CDR3 length is 12 residues. CDR1 and CDR2 from the germline V gene are GTSNPN and SVGIG (reference sequence). After removal of 7 bases from V and 2 bases from J, the junction contained 3 bases not matched to a gene. The CDR3, as DNA: TGTGCCTCAGCGGGGCTCACAGATACGCAGTATTTT. Amino acid sequence: CASAGLTDTQYF.

This clone occurred a few times. The J gene is TRBJ1-2, the V gene TRBV4-1; D unclear. CDR3 length: 14 residues. Germline CDR1 MGHRA, CDR2 YSYEKL. Trimming cost V 0 bases and J 6 bases, with 11 bases left between them. In DNA form, the CDR3 reads TGCGCCAGCAGCCAAGAGGAGAGGAGTGATGGCTACACCTTC. This encodes CASSQEERSDGYTF.

This clone is a singleton in its sample. J is TRBJ1-2 and V is TRBV5-6; D is perhaps TRBD1 (6 bases). Trimming removed 2 bases from V and 6 bases from J, with 14 bases in between. Germline CDR1 and CDR2: SGHDT and YYEEEE. The CDR3 runs 14 residues. The CDR3 reads CASSFRQVGDGYTF. DNA for the CDR3: TGTGCCAGCAGCTTCAGACAGGTCGGTGATGGCTACACCTTC.

The chain has TRBV5-6 and TRBJ1-1; D might be TRBD1 (6 bases). Trimming took 4 bases from V and 6 from J, leaving 16 bases between them. Germline V CDR1 and CDR2: SGHDT, YYEEEE. The CDR3 is 14 residues long. CDR3 amino acids: CASSPRGGLSEAFF. The CDR3 DNA is TGTGCCAGCAGCCCGAGGGGGGGGCTCTCTGAAGCTTTCTTT.

This clone was detected a few times. The chain employs TRBV6-1 and TRBJ1-1, with D possibly matching TRBD1 (5 bases). Germline CDR1 is MNHNS and CDR2 is SASEGT. V was clipped by 2 bases and J by 5 bases, with 12 bases between them. The CDR3 has 14 amino acids. The CDR3 DNA is TGTGCCAGCAGTGAATGGGGGGGAGTGACTGAAGCTTTCTTT. Its translation is CASSEWGGVTEAFF.

This clone was counted between two and nine times. The rearrangement uses TRBV10-1 and TRBJ1-1; D unclear. CDR3 size: 13 residues. Germline V CDR1 and CDR2: WNHNN, SYGVQD (reference sequence). Trimming cost V 2 bases and J 13 bases, with 17 bases left between them. Here the CDR3 reads CASSEGLGSGIFF. CDR3 DNA: TGCGCCAGCAGTGAGGGTCTGGGGTCGGGGATTTTCTTT.

The V gene is TRBV27, the J gene TRBJ1-1, with TRBD1 identical over 7 bases. Germline V gene lookup returns CDR1 MNHEY and CDR2 SMNVEV (reference sequence). The CDR3 contains 15 residues. V was clipped by 4 bases and J by 0 bases; unmatched bases: 5. CDR3 sequence reads: CASSSLDRLNTEAFF. CDR3 bases: TGTGCCAGCAGTTCTCTGGACAGGTTGAACACTGAAGCTTTCTTT.

Regarding this clone: The sample holds other DNA sequences that translate to the same CDR3. V and J are TRBV4-1 and TRBJ2-5, with 8 nucleotides matching TRBD1. V was clipped by 0 bases and J by 2 bases; unmatched bases: 2. The CDR3 is 15 residues long. The germline CDR1 and CDR2 sequences are MGHRA and YSYEKL. The CDR3 spells CASSQDGTGQETQYF. CDR3 nucleotides: TGCGCCAGCAGCCAAGATGGGACAGGACAAGAGACCCAGTACTTC.

This clone was recorded many times. The chain uses TRBV10-3 and TRBJ1-1; 10 bases agree with TRBD1. Germline V gene lookup returns CDR1 ENHRY and CDR2 SYGVKD. The CDR3 is 16 residues long. The ends lost 3 bases at V and 3 bases at J; junction bases unmatched: 7. The CDR3 protein is CAISDAGTGVDTEAFF. The CDR3 DNA follows: TGTGCCATCAGTGACGCCGGGACAGGGGTAGACACTGAAGCTTTCTTT.

About this clone: Sequence at one end of the junction differs from germline and may be a read error. The V call is TRBV18, the J call TRBJ1-6, with a tentative D call TRBD1 (6 bases). Germline assignment: CDR1 KGHSH and CDR2 LQKENI. This CDR3 comprises 14 residues. CDR3 residues: CASSRDIDNSPLHF. The CDR3 DNA reads TGTGCCAGCTCACGGGACATCGATAATTCGCCCCTCCACTTT.

In its sample, this clone was seen a few times. The V and J genes are TRBV7-2 and TRBJ1-1; D might be TRBD1 (5 bases). CDR3 length: 16 residues. The V end was cut by 5 bases, the J end by 0 bases, with 16 bases between. Per the germline V gene, CDR1 is SGHTA and CDR2 is FQGNSA. The CDR3 sequence is CASSLRLGLMNTEAFF. The CDR3 DNA follows: TGTGCCAGCAGCCTGAGACTGGGGCTCATGAACACTGAAGCTTTCTTT.

The gene calls are TRBV19 and TRBJ2-3, with 14 bases identical to TRBD2. CDR3 length: 18 residues. Trimming took 10 bases from V and 2 from J; bases not matched to a gene: 14. The germline V gene has CDR1 LNHDA and CDR2 SQIVND (reference sequence). The CDR3 nucleotides are TGTGCCACCTCGGGACTAGCGGGAGCGACCGGGCCCACAGATACGCAGTATTTT. This encodes CATSGLAGATGPTDTQYF.

This rearrangement joins TRBV7-9 to TRBJ1-2; 7 bases are a match to TRBD1. Germline-derived CDR1 and CDR2 are SEHNR and FQNEAQ (reference sequence). The J segment lost 5 bases and the V segment lost 4 bases, leaving 10 bases of the junction unmatched. The CDR3 runs to 15 residues. In DNA, the CDR3 is TGTGCCAGCAGCTCTAACAAGGGGGCGCGGTATGGCTACACCTTC. Amino acid sequence: CASSSNKGARYGYTF.

The genes are TRBV5-4 and TRBJ1-1, with D possibly matching TRBD1 (6 bases). The CDR3 has 14 amino acids. Per germline, CDR1 SGHNT and CDR2 YYREEE (reference sequence). With 4 bases removed from V and 0 bases from J, the gap between germline ends came to 10 bases. DNA of the CDR3: TGTGCCAGCAGCCGACGACAGGTGAACACTGAAGCTTTCTTT. Translation: CASSRRQVNTEAFF.

The chain carries TRBV4-1 and TRBJ1-4, with TRBD1 matching 9 bases. Trimming took 1 base from V and 10 from J; bases not matched to a gene: 4. Germline loops: CDR1 MGHRA, CDR2 YSYEKL. The CDR3 contains 14 residues. This CDR3 is CASSQGEGQGKLFF. CDR3 sequence (DNA): TGCGCCAGCAGCCAAGGAGAGGGACAGGGAAAACTGTTTTTT.